This T cell receptor beta chain appears in the sequencing data of a study of long-term antiretroviral therapy in people with HIV (dated by TCRdb to between 2021 and 2024). At the level of the whole study: The earliest samples were collected about a decade before the 2015 WHO recommendation for immediate ART, when ART was typically delayed until CD4 counts fell. Of the roughly 30 participants with HIV, fewer than twelve were female. A total of 192 cryopreserved PBMC samples came from a few dozen adults with confirmed HIV infection and were collected serially over a mean of roughly six years (range 1-12). A retrospective serial study tested whether ART initiation and durable HIV suppression were associated with changes in peripheral blood TRB repertoire composition and diversity. Test extractions of a monoclonal T-cell line alongside approximately 34 polyclonal samples showed no cross-contamination during QIAcube processing. Results the study describes overall, beyond this receptor: Inferences about post-ART repertoire changes are limited because no data were available on ART adherence, viral resistance or therapy changes. Starting ART was linked to a significant rise in TRB diversity, yet even after long-term ART the diversity remained significantly lower than in transplant donor controls. The samples were dated from about 2004 to 2018, and the ART regimens that were used may be less effective than current ART regimens. HIV repertoires had narrower CDR3 length ranges than controls, and the network structure suggested an antigen-experienced repertoire that shifted only slightly toward naive after ART. Since PBMC availability was limited, sequencing covered only the TCR beta chain, with no alpha chain pairing. At every time point, the repertoire was dominated by expanded TRB clones first identified before ART initiation, although this dominance fluctuated and, in many PLHIV, declined after ART. Because pre-ART samples had limited cell numbers, profiling was done on unsorted PBMC rather than on sorted CD4+ and CD8+ T cells.

Inclusion was restricted to participants for whom at least one PBMC sample before ART initiation and at least two post-ART samples were available. All participants with HIV were treated in the United States of America. Before DNA extraction, cryopreserved samples containing roughly 0.85-11 million PBMC were thawed and washed. At the time of the earliest PBMC sample, participants with HIV were aged between roughly 20 and 55 years. Each participant contributed PBMC samples from 1-4 timepoints before ART initiation and 2-8 timepoints after ART initiation, with a median of 7 samples. For every participant, serial HIV viral load, CD4+ T-cell count, ART history and demographic data were obtained. Genomic DNA was extracted from unsorted PBMC with a Qiagen kit on a QIAcube, processed in batches of 12 samples. The immunoSEQ hsTCRB v3.0 assay was used at survey level resolution for TRB variable region sequencing. A depth of about 35,000-55,000 T-cell genomes per sample was targeted for TRB sequencing. An Illumina MiSeq with a v3 150-cycle kit was used to sequence the pooled TRB libraries. In the source study's methods: Repertoire analysis was run in R within a reproducible Nextflow workflow that covered QC, data transformation and analysis. LymphoSeq2, an R package for exploring AIRR-Seq data, was used to implement the custom analyses. A handful of samples that produced fewer than 5000 total TRB sequences were removed, so fewer than 200 HIV repertoires were analyzed. Of the 188 retained HIV repertoires, 55 to 60 were collected before and about 130 after ART initiation. Repertoires were downsampled to 5000 TRB nucleotide sequences, and summary statistics were averaged over 100 downsampling iterations. The analysis kept only TRB sequences whose CDR3 regions were at least seven amino acids long. Diversity was assessed using a clonality score derived from Shannon entropy and using the Gini coefficient. Repertoire networks linked the top 5000 CDR3 amino acid sequences whenever two sequences differed by an edit distance of one. Antigen specificity groups and MHC restriction were predicted for TRB CDR3 amino acid sequences with GLIPH2. Known CMV, EBV, HIV or tissue antigen associations were flagged by matching CDR3 amino acid sequences against VDJdb and McPAS-TCR. Pre-ART, post-ART and control groups were compared with Wilcoxon signed-rank tests and Holm-Bonferroni correction. TCRdb retrieved this table from immuneACCESS and kept in-frame rearrangements only. Not all clones are present; in checked studies, unresolved V genes account for under half, and no reason is known for the remainder. The D gene and trimming were derived from the DNA, and the V and J assignments and clone size from that table. The sample data list approximately 33,000 clones, and about four fifths of these were observed just once. The ten largest clones take up approximately 8% of the sample.

V is reduced by 5 bases and J by 2 bases, leaving a spacing of 10 bases between them. From cysteine to phenylalanine, the CDR3 is 14 amino acids long. Of the read, only the CDR3 DNA is kept; its 42 bases are in frame from base 1. Looking up the germline V gene yields CDR1 SGHRS and CDR2 YFSETQ. To note about this clone: Its antigen specificity is not known. No much larger clone is present one base from it, and per-base qualities are unavailable.

Sequences were derived from unsorted PBMCs, sampled 0.4 years before starting antiretroviral therapy. This chain is built from TRBV5-1 and TRBJ2-2; the D gene is possibly TRBD2, with 6 bases matching. The clonotype comes from a man younger than 35 with HIV. The DNA sequence reads TGCGCCAGCAGTTCGGGACTTAACACCGGGGAGCTGTTTTTT. Translated, this is CASSSGLNTGELFF.